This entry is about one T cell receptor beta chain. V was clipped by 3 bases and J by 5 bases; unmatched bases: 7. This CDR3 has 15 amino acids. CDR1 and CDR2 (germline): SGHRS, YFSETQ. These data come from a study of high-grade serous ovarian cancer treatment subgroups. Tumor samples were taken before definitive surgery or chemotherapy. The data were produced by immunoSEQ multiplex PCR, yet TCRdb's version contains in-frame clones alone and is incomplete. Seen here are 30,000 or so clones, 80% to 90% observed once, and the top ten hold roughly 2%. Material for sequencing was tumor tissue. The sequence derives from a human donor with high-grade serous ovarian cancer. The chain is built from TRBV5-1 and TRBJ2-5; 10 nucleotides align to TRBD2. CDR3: CASSSTAGGAETQYF. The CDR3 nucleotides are TGCGCCAGCAGCTCCACAGCGGGAGGGGCCGAGACCCAGTACTTC.